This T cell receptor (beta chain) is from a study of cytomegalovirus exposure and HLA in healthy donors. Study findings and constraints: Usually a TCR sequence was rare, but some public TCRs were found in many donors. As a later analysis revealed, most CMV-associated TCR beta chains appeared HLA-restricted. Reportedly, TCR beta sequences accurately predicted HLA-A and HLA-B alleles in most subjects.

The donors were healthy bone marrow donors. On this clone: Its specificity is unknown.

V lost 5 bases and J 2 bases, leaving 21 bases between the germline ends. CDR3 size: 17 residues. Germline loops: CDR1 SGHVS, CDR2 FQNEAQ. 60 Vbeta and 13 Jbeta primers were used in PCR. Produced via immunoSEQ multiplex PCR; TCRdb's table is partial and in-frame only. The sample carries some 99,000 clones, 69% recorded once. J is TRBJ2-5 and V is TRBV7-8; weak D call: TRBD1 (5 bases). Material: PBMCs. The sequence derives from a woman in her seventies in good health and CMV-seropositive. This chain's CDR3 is CASSPPYGRGGQETQYF. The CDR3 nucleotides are TGTGCCAGCAGCCCCCCCTATGGAAGGGGTGGGCAAGAGACCCAGTACTTC.